This T cell receptor beta chain derives from a study of T cell responses to AZD1222 COVID-19 vaccine. The protocol was immunoSEQ multiplex PCR, while the TCRdb copy is restricted to in-frame clones and leaves out a portion. The data contain about 35,000 clones, roughly 90% of them singletons. Study observations and caveats: It was only after the peak T cell response that any repertoires were sampled. Vaccination with two AZD1222 doses was followed by a rise in Spike-specific TCR breadth and depth. Mapped onto spike, vaccine-associated CD4 TCRs spanned it and were dominant at 160-218 and 743-854. The donor cohort was predominantly white British with a female majority, and clonal diversity may have been underestimated.

In the case of this clone: The antigen is not known.

Trimming stripped 6 bases from V and 5 bases from J, with 17 bases between. This CDR3 has 14 amino acids. Germline CDR1 and CDR2: MNHEY and SVGAGI. The chain recombines TRBV6-5 with TRBJ2-7; D not certain. The input for sequencing was peripheral blood, taken on day 0 of AZD1222 vaccination. The receptor's source is an adult in good health. In nucleotides, the CDR3 is TGTGCCAGCAGAAAAACGGGCTCTTTGAACGAGCAGTACTTC. This translates into CASRKTGSLNEQYF.